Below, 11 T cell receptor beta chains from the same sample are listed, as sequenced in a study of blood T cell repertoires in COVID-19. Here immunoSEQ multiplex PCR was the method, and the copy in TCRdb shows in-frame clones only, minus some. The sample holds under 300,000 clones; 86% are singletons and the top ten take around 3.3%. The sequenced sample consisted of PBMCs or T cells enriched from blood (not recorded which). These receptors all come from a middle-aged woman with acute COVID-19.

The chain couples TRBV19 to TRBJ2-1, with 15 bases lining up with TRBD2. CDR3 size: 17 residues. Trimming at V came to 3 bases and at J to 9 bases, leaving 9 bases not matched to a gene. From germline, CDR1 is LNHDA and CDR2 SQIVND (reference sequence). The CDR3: CASSIIRTSGREGEQFF. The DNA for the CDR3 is TGTGCCAGTAGTATCATTAGGACTAGCGGGAGGGAAGGTGAGCAGTTCTTC.

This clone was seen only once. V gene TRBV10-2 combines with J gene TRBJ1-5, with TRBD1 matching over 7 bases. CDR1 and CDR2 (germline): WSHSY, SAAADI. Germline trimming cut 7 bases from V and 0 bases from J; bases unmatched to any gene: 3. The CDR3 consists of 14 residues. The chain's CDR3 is CASTDRDSNQPQHF. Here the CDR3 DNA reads TGCGCCAGCACCGACAGGGATAGCAATCAGCCCCAGCATTTT.

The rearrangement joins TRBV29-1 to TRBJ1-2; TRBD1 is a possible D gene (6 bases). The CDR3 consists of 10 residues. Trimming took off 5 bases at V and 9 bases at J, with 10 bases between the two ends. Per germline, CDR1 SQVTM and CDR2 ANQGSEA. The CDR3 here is CSVLGQSYTF. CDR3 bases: TGCAGCGTTCTCGGACAGAGCTACACCTTC.

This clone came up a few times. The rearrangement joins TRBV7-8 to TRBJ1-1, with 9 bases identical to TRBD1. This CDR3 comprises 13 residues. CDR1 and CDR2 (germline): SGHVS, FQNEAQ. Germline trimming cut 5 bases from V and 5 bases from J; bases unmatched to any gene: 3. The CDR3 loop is CASSTGGGTEAFF. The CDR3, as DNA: TGTGCCAGCAGCACAGGGGGCGGGACTGAAGCTTTCTTT.

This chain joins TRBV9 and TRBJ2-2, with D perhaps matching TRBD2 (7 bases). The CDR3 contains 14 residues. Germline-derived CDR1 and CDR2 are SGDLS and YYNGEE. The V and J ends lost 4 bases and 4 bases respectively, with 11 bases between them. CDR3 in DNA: TGTGCCAGCAGCATGGGAGGGGGCACCGGGGAGCTGTTTTTT. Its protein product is CASSMGGGTGELFF.

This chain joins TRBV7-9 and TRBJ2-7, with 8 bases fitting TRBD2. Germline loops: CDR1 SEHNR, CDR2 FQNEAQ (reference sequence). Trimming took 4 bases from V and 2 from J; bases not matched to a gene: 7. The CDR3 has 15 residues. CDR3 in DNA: TGTGCCAGCAGCTCCGAGCGGGAGATCACCTACGAGCAGTACTTC. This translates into CASSSEREITYEQYF.

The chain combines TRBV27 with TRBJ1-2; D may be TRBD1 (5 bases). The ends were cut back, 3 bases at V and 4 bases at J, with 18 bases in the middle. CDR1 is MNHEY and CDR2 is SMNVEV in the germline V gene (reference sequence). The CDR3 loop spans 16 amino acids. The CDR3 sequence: CASSFFDRKGAYGYTF. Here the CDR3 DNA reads TGTGCCAGCAGTTTCTTCGACAGAAAAGGTGCCTATGGCTACACCTTC.

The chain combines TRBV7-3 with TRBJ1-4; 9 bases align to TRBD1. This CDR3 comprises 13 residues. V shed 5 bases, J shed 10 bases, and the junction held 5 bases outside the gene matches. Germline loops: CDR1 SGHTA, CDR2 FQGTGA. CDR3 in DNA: TGTGCCAGCAGCGAGGGGACAGGGCGAAAACTGTTTTTT. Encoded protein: CASSEGTGRKLFF.

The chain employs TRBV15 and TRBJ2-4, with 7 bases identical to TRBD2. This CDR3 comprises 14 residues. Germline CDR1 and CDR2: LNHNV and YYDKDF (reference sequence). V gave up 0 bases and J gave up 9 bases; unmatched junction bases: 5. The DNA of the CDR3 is TGTGCCACCAGCAGAGAGGGAGGGAGGGGCATTCAGTACTTC. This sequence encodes CATSREGGRGIQYF. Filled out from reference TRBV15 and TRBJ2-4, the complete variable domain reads DAMVIQNPRYQVTQFGKPVTLSCSQTLNHNVMYWYQQKSSQAPKLLFHYYDKDFNNEADTPDNFQSRRPNTSFCFLDIRSPGLGDTAMYLCATSREGGRGIQYFGAGTRLSVL.

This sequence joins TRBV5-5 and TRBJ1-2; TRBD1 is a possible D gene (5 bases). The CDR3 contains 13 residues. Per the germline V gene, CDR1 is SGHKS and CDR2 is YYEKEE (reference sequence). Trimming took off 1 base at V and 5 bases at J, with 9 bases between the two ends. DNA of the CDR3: TGTGCCAGCAGCTTGATGGGGGGTTATGGCTACACCTTC. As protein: CASSLMGGYGYTF.

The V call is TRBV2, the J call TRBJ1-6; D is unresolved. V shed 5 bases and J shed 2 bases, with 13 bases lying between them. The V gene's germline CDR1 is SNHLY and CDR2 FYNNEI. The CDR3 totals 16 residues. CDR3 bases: TGTGCCAGCAGTCCGAGAACGGCGGCCTATAATTCACCCCTCCACTTT. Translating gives CASSPRTAAYNSPLHF.